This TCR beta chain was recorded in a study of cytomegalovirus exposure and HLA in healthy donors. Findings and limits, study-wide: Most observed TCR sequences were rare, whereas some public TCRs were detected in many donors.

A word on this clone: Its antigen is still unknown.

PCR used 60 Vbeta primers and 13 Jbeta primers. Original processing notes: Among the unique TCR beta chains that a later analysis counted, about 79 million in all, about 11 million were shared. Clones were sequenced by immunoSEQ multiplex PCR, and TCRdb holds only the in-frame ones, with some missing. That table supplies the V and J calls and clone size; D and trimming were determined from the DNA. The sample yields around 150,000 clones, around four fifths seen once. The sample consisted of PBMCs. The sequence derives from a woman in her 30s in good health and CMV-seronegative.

For the CDR3, the DNA is TGCGCCAGCAGCTCGGAGGGGCGGAACACTGAAGCTTTCTTT. Encoded protein: CASSSEGRNTEAFF. This chain links TRBV5-1 with TRBJ1-1; D is possibly TRBD1 (5 bases). Trimming stripped 3 bases from V and 1 base from J, with 10 bases between. Germline V gene data show CDR1 as SGHRS and CDR2 as YFSETQ. CDR3 length: 14 residues. Together with reference TRBV5-1 and TRBJ1-1, the CDR3 gives the full variable domain: KAGVTQTPRYLIKTRGQQVTLSCSPISGHRSVSWYQQTPGQGLQFLFEYFSETQRNKGNFPGRFSGRQFSNSRSEMNVSTLELGDSALYLCASSSEGRNTEAFFGQGTRLTVV.